This TCR beta chain is drawn from a study of monozygotic twins with inflammatory bowel disease. In preparing each TCR library, approximately 3,500 ng of total RNA was used. UMIs containing a 6-nucleotide sample barcode were added via template switching. TCRdb re-analyzed the 5' RACE reads; it lists each CDR3 protein once, without DNA. The table counts about 450,000 distinct CDR3 sequences; 2% to 2.5% lies in the top ten. The germline gives CDR1 SGHDT, CDR2 YYEEEE. The CDR3 covers 15 residues. Sequenced input: blood. The chain links TRBV5-6 to TRBJ1-2; lacking DNA, the TRBD1 call made by TCRdb goes unchecked. The sequence derives from a human donor with ulcerative colitis or Crohn's disease, or a healthy co-twin of an affected twin (not recorded which). CDR3 sequence: CASSWRDRVNYGYTF.